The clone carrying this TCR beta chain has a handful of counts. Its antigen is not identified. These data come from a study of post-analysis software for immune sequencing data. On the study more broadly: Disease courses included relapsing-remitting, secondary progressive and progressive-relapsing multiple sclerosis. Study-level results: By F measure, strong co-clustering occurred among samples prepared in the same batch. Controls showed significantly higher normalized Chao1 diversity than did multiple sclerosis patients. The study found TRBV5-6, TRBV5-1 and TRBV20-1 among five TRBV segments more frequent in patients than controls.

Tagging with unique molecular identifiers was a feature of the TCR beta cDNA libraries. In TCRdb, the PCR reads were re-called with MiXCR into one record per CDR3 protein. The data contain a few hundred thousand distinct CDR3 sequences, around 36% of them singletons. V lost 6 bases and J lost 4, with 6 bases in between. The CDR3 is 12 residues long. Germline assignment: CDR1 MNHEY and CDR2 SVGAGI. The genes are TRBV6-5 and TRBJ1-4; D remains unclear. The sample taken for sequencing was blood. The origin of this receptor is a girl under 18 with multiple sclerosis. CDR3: CASRRLNEKLFF. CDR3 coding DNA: TGTGCCAGCAGACGACTTAATGAAAAACTGTTTTTT.